This T cell receptor (beta chain) was recorded in a study of blood T cell repertoires in COVID-19. Trimming took off 5 bases at V and 4 bases at J, with 12 bases between the two ends. This CDR3 region has 15 residues. The germline V gene encodes CDR1 SGHVS and CDR2 FQNEAQ. Method: immunoSEQ multiplex PCR; TCRdb's copy keeps in-frame clones and lacks some. The data hold roughly 40,000 clones, with around 86% observed a single time. The source is a man between 50 and 59 years old in a cohort sampled during active COVID-19. The rearrangement uses TRBV7-8 and TRBJ2-6; no clear D. The sample consisted of peripheral blood. The CDR3 sequence: CASSPRREGANVLTF. DNA for the CDR3: TGTGCCAGCAGCCCTCGCCGTGAGGGGGCCAACGTCCTGACTTTC.